A single sample gave rise to the 5 T cell receptor beta chains below, sequenced in a study of identical twins. TCRdb reprocessed the 5' RACE reads with MiXCR, giving one entry per CDR3 protein. The sample records about 530,000 distinct CDR3 sequences, around 20% being singletons. The data were also submitted as part of a second study, on yellow fever vaccine responses in identical twins.

Sequencing was performed on CD4+ T cells sorted from blood. The source is a young woman in good health.

There are many counts of this clonotype. The V and J genes are TRBV5-1 and TRBJ2-1; 7 bases match TRBD1. Germline V gene sequence: CDR1 SGHRS, CDR2 YFSETQ. The ends lost 3 bases at V and 0 bases at J; junction bases unmatched: 9. This CDR3 comprises 17 residues. The CDR3 is CASSSLQTGSSYNEQFF. The CDR3 nucleotides read TGCGCCAGCAGCTCCCTACAGACAGGGAGCTCCTACAATGAGCAGTTCTTC.

The chain joins TRBV13 to TRBJ2-7; D gene unclear. Germline CDR1 reads PRHDT; CDR2 reads FYEKMQ (reference sequence). V was shortened by 7 bases and J by 5 bases, with 15 bases between the two germline ends. CDR3 length equals 13 residues. This chain's CDR3 is CASNRREVHEQYF. The CDR3 DNA reads TGTGCCAGCAACCGACGAGAAGTCCACGAGCAGTACTTC. The full variable domain, rest sourced from reference TRBV13 and TRBJ2-7, is AAGVIQSPRHLIKEKRETATLKCYPIPRHDTVYWYQQGPGQDPQFLISFYEKMQSDKGSIPDRFSAQQFSDYHSELNMSSLELGDSALYFCASNRREVHEQYFGPGTRLTVT.

This sequence joins TRBV24-1 and TRBJ2-1, with 9 bases aligning to TRBD2. Germline V gene sequence: CDR1 KGHDR, CDR2 SFDVKD. This CDR3 has 16 amino acids. The V and J ends lost 5 bases and 6 bases, in that order; junction bases with no gene match: 10. CDR3 DNA: TGTGCCACCAGTGTCAAGGGATCGACTAGCGGCAATGAGCAGTTCTTC. It codes for CATSVKGSTSGNEQFF.

A few counts support this clonotype. The chain couples TRBV10-3 to TRBJ1-1; D not certain. The germline V gene encodes CDR1 ENHRY and CDR2 SYGVKD. The CDR3 is 13 amino acids. Trimming removed 6 bases from V and 5 bases from J, with 13 bases in between. In nucleotides, the CDR3 is TGTGCCATCAGGACGTTAGAGGAGACTGAAGCTTTCTTT. Its translation: CAIRTLEETEAFF.

The chain recombines TRBV6-1 with TRBJ2-5, with a weak D call TRBD2 (7 bases). Germline CDR1 reads MNHNS; CDR2 reads SASEGT. V lost 6 bases, J lost 4 bases, and 15 bases lay in between. CDR3 length: 14 residues. The CDR3 protein is CASRTVAGAETQYF. As DNA, the CDR3 is TGTGCCAGCAGAACCGTTGCGGGGGCAGAGACCCAGTACTTC.